This T cell receptor beta chain comes out of a study of T cells in Graves' hyperthyroidism and ophthalmopathy (dated by TCRdb to between 2018 and 2021). Regarding the complete study: Peripheral blood samples were taken at the time of initial diagnosis, prior to any treatment. Following sampling, methimazole starting at 30 mg daily was given to hyperthyroidism patients, and high-dose intravenous methylprednisolone was given to ophthalmopathy patients. The study also compared thyroid tissue and blood T-cell repertoires from more than 5 Graves' hyperthyroidism patients. Whether ophthalmopathy could be predicted prospectively was tested in an independent validation cohort made up of roughly 19 hyperthyroidism patients plus 17 patients who later progressed to ophthalmopathy. For training and testing, the approximately 97 patients in the discovery cohort were randomly divided in a 7:3 ratio. The paper reports TCR Vbeta CDR3 sequencing of approximately 140 peripheral blood samples: some 41 ophthalmopathy, about 75 hyperthyroidism and around 17 progressor patients. TCR V-J signatures able to tell the groups apart were searched for in a discovery cohort of 90 to 100 patients, of whom more than 40 had Graves' ophthalmopathy and about 60 had stable Graves' hyperthyroidism. Findings and caveats that apply to the study as a whole: In cross-validation, a model built on a 13 V-J signature told ophthalmopathy apart from stable hyperthyroidism with approximately 91% sensitivity and about 81% specificity, and in testing the same model reached 80%/75%. Blood samples also contained most of the expanded thyroid clonotypes (frequency above 0.001), which suggests that blood repertoires may reflect thyroid immune responses. Sample size was not statistically predetermined, and investigators were not blinded to group allocation. During validation, the model predicted progression to ophthalmopathy a median of approximately six months ahead of onset, with approximately 71% sensitivity and under 85% specificity.

Trimming accounts for 3 bases at V and 0 bases at J, while the number of junction bases matched to no gene is 3. In the germline V gene, CDR1 corresponds to SGHRS and CDR2 to YFSETQ. The CDR3 runs 15 amino acids, cysteine and phenylalanine included. Of all the DNA, just the CDR3 is kept, 45 bases in frame from base 1. This clonotype has a handful of counts. It lacks a known antigen. No quality values exist for individual bases; no much larger clone is one base distant. The TCR beta CDR3 regions were amplified from RNA transcripts. A first-round RT-PCR of the TCR CDR3 used the HTBI primer set with the Qiagen OneStep RT-PCR kit. The libraries were constructed in a second round of multiplex PCR and then size-selected and purified. Libraries were sequenced paired-end with 100 bp reads on an Illumina HiSeq2000. The paper's processing steps were these. SOAPnuke was used to process the raw data, removing reads that contained adapters or uncalled bases, had a mean Phred below 15, or lacked an exact match to the constant primer or identifier. COPE v1.2.5 was used to merge high-quality paired reads, and clonotypes were defined as unique nucleotide sequences. Clonotypes were aligned to IMGT TRBV, TRBD and TRBJ reference segments using MiTCR v1.1. The analysis was restricted to V-J combinations with a frequency above 0.0001, which together covered roughly 99% of the repertoires. A TCS score was defined as the ratio of F50 (clonal expansion) to E x V (chaos), with BLOSUM62-based TCRdist applied between CDR3 peptides within each V-J. Welch's t-statistics and random forest reduced 450 to 600 V-J features to about 13, which were used in a naive Bayes classifier (R e1071). Clones were called with MiXCR by TCRdb after fastp trimmed the public reads at Q25, and only in-frame beta chains were retained. Duplicate CDR3 protein sequences are folded into a single record with the most common DNA and genes. The V and J calls reflect TCRdb's pipeline rather than the authors' work. The sample includes 500,000 to 600,000 distinct CDR3 sequences, with less than 20% observed a single time. The top ten clones comprise less than 55% of the sample.

Ophthalmopathy patients had moderately to severely active disease, with a Clinical Activity Score of 3 or more, a NOSPECS grade of 4 or more, and a disease duration of less than 3 months. Exclusion was applied to patients with uncontrolled infections, other autoimmune diseases, pregnancy or lactation. Diagnoses were based on clinical symptoms, serum thyroxine and TRAb, thyroid ultrasound and orbital computed tomography. Ficoll-Paque density gradient centrifugation was used to isolate PBMCs from approximately 10 ml of fresh peripheral blood. Total RNA was extracted with Trizol reagent, and quality was checked on an Agilent 2100 Bioanalyzer.

This receptor chain uses TRBV5-1 and TRBJ2-7; 10 of the junction bases match TRBD1. The receptor was derived from a man aged 40-50 years with Graves' ophthalmopathy. The sequencing sample was made of blood. The CDR3 is CASSSGQGSSYEQYF. The DNA sequence follows: TGCGCCAGCAGCTCGGGACAGGGGAGCTCCTACGAGCAGTACTTC.